This T cell receptor (beta chain) appears in the sequencing data of a study of blood T cell repertoires in COVID-19. The wider study: The United States, Italy and Spain provided the acute and convalescent COVID-19 samples. Sources were T cells, B-cell-depleted T cells, or PBMCs; the material itself was cDNA or gDNA.

Germline V lookup: CDR1 MNHEY, CDR2 SMNVEV (reference sequence). V was clipped by 3 bases and J by 3 bases, with 2 bases between them. There are 12 residues in the CDR3. Authors' analysis steps: Researchers report that nucleated cell counts were estimated from reference gene primer amplification. Measured with immunoSEQ multiplex PCR; TCRdb has only the in-frame clones, and not every one. V, J and clone size reflect that table, while D and trimming were determined from the DNA. The sample has over 200,000 clones; more than 75% are singletons. The V call is TRBV27, the J call TRBJ2-2; no reliable D call. This TCR was recovered from a man aged 35 to 55 who had recovered from COVID-19. Source material: peripheral blood. This chain's CDR3 is CASSFYTGELFF. The CDR3 bases are TGTGCCAGCAGTTTCTACACCGGGGAGCTGTTTTTT.